Reported below is one T cell receptor (beta chain). The data belong to a study of blood T cell repertoires in COVID-19. Background on the study: Acute-phase and convalescent COVID-19 samples originated in the United States, Italy and Spain.

V shed 5 bases and J 0 bases; nucleotides not matched to a gene: 4. Germline CDR1 reads SGHNT; CDR2 reads YYREEE (reference sequence). The CDR3 has 14 residues. Membership in each cohort depended on participant-reported clinical history. Original analysis: It was from reference gene primer amplification that nucleated cell counts were estimated. Method: immunoSEQ multiplex PCR; TCRdb's copy keeps in-frame clones and lacks some. The V and J calls and clone size are taken from that table; D and trimming were inferred from the DNA. The table has about 210,000 clones, 87% seen once. The source material was PBMCs or T cells enriched from blood (not recorded which). This clonotype originated in a man between 18 and 35 years old with acute COVID-19. V usage is TRBV5-4 and J usage is TRBJ1-2; 7 bases align to TRBD1. CDR3 sequence reads: CASRPGQANYGYTF. The CDR3 DNA is TGTGCCAGCAGGCCTGGACAGGCTAACTATGGCTACACCTTC.